These 21 T cell receptor beta chains originate from one sample sequenced in a study of blood T cell repertoires in COVID-19. Data came from immunoSEQ multiplex PCR; TCRdb stores just in-frame clones and leaves some out. The sample yields about 240,000 clones, about 82% seen once. Material: peripheral blood. The receptors were sampled from a woman aged 60 to 75 with active or convalescent COVID-19.

The V and J genes are TRBV11-3 and TRBJ1-1; D unresolved. This CDR3 is built from 11 residues. The germline CDR1 and CDR2 sequences are SGHNT and YENEEA. V was trimmed by 6 bases and J by 10 bases, leaving 12 bases between them. The CDR3 bases are TGTGCCAGCAGTCGGGAGGGTGGAGCTTTCTTT. It encodes CASSREGGAFF.

J is TRBJ2-7 and V is TRBV19, with TRBD1 matching over 7 bases. V shed 7 bases, J shed 1 base, and the junction held 10 bases outside the gene matches. CDR1 and CDR2 from the germline V gene are LNHDA and SQIVND (reference sequence). The CDR3 sequence is 15 residues long. The CDR3 here is CASNQNVGQSYEQYF. CDR3 in DNA: TGTGCCAGTAACCAAAATGTGGGACAGTCCTACGAGCAGTACTTC.

The rearrangement uses TRBV24-1 and TRBJ2-1; TRBD1 agrees at 7 bases. Looked up from germline, CDR1 is KGHDR and CDR2 is SFDVKD. The CDR3 totals 15 residues. Trimming cost V 5 bases and J 3 bases; bases outside gene matches: 6. CDR3 residues: CATSARDRSYNEQFF. The CDR3 nucleotides read TGTGCCACCAGTGCTCGGGACAGAAGCTACAATGAGCAGTTCTTC.

The chain has TRBV10-1 and TRBJ2-4; the match to TRBD2 covers 10 bases. With 0 bases clipped from V and 5 bases from J, the junction kept 7 bases outside the gene matches. The CDR3 sequence is 17 residues long. Looked up from germline, CDR1 is WNHNN and CDR2 is SYGVQD (reference sequence). The CDR3 bases are TGCGCCAGCAGTGAGTCAAGGAGCGGGGGGGCGGAAAACATTCAGTACTTC. Protein: CASSESRSGGAENIQYF.

V gene TRBV19 combines with J gene TRBJ2-5, with 8 bases fitting TRBD2. V was pared by 4 bases and J by 5 bases, with 6 bases of the junction left unmatched. The CDR3 loop spans 14 amino acids. Germline lookup yields CDR1 LNHDA and CDR2 SQIVND (reference sequence). The CDR3 region has the DNA TGTGCCAGTAGTACGCCGGGACTAGAGGAGACCCAGTACTTC. Amino acid sequence: CASSTPGLEETQYF.

The chain combines TRBV27 with TRBJ1-1, with D tentatively TRBD1 (6 bases). Between the trimmed V and J ends, which lost 2 bases and 0 bases, there was a span of 7 bases. The V gene's germline CDR1 is MNHEY and CDR2 SMNVEV (reference sequence). The CDR3 is 14 residues long. CDR3 amino acids: CASSLAGVNTEAFF. The CDR3 DNA is TGTGCCAGCAGTTTAGCAGGGGTGAACACTGAAGCTTTCTTT.

This clone has a count of ten or more. The chain is built from TRBV5-4 and TRBJ1-2, with 8 nucleotides matching TRBD1. Germline CDR1 reads SGHNT; CDR2 reads YYREEE (reference sequence). The CDR3 covers 14 residues. Unmatched junction bases numbered 4, after V lost 3 bases and J lost 3 bases. The CDR3 nucleotides read TGTGCCAGCAGCTACCTGGGACAGGACTATGGCTACACCTTC. It is translated as CASSYLGQDYGYTF.

CDR3 in amino acids: CASSQTGGGGYTF. The CDR3, as DNA: TGTGCCAGCAGCCAGACAGGGGGCGGAGGCTACACCTTC. The genes are TRBV5-4 and TRBJ1-2, with 10 nucleotides matching TRBD1. The germline V gene has CDR1 SGHNT and CDR2 YYREEE (reference sequence). J lost 8 bases, V lost 4 bases, and 5 bases had no gene match. The CDR3 has 13 residues.

The CDR3: CASSRQGYGYTF. In DNA form, the CDR3 reads TGTGCCAGCAGTCGTCAGGGGTATGGCTACACCTTC. The chain employs TRBV27 and TRBJ1-2, with D possibly TRBD1 on 6 matching bases. V was cut by 5 bases and J by 5 bases, with 9 bases left in between. This CDR3 contains 12 residues. Germline V gene lookup returns CDR1 MNHEY and CDR2 SMNVEV (reference sequence).

The rearrangement uses TRBV11-3 and TRBJ1-3; tentatively, D is TRBD1 (5 bases). CDR3 length equals 15 residues. The V end lost 4 bases, the J end lost 9 bases, and 19 bases lay between the germline ends. Germline CDR1 SGHNT, CDR2 YENEEA. The CDR3 spells CASSSRVSSGGTIYF. CDR3 nucleotide sequence: TGTGCCAGCAGCTCCCGTGTCAGCAGCGGGGGCACCATATATTTT.

The rearrangement links TRBV5-1 to TRBJ1-3, with D possibly TRBD1 on 6 matching bases. V dropped 1 base and J dropped 3 bases, with 11 bases sitting between them. The CDR3 is 15 residues long. Germline V lookup: CDR1 SGHRS, CDR2 YFSETQ. The CDR3 region has the DNA TGCGCCAGCAGCTTGTTAGGGGGTGATGGAAACACCATATATTTT. This encodes CASSLLGGDGNTIYF.

This CDR3 is CASSQDVGGYYGYTF. CDR3 in DNA: TGTGCCAGCAGCCAAGACGTTGGAGGCTACTATGGCTACACCTTC. The V call is TRBV3-1 (or the pseudogene TRBV3-2), the J call TRBJ1-2; D is unclear. V was trimmed by 0 bases and J by 3 bases, leaving 11 bases between them. CDR1 LGHDT and CDR2 YNNKEL come from the germline V gene (reference sequence). The CDR3 length is 15 residues.

The rearrangement joins TRBV7-6 to TRBJ1-1; D possibly corresponds to TRBD1 (6 bases). Deletions cut 5 bases from V and 1 base from J, with 11 bases between. Germline V gene lookup returns CDR1 SGHVS and CDR2 FNYEAQ. CDR3 length: 14 amino acids. CDR3 nucleotide sequence: TGTGCCAGCAGCGCCAGGGGCCGGAACACTGAAGCTTTCTTT. Its translation is CASSARGRNTEAFF.

This chain connects TRBV28 to TRBJ2-5; D not resolved. Trimming removed 2 bases from V and 0 bases from J, with 4 bases in between. Germline-derived CDR1 and CDR2 are MDHEN and SYDVKM. This CDR3 has 13 residues. The CDR3 region has the DNA TGTGCCAGCAGTTTAGACTACCAAGAGACCCAGTACTTC. Translating gives CASSLDYQETQYF.

This clone was picked up many times. This chain links TRBV28 with TRBJ2-2, with a tentative D call TRBD2 (6 bases). Trimming cost V 6 bases and J 6 bases, with 26 bases left between them. The CDR3 runs to 18 residues. Germline V gene data show CDR1 as MDHEN and CDR2 as SYDVKM. This chain's CDR3 is CASSLRTAQGGRSGELFF. Here the CDR3 DNA reads TGTGCCAGCAGCCTACGGACCGCCCAGGGAGGTAGGTCCGGGGAGCTGTTTTTT.

The genes are TRBV27 and TRBJ2-3; 8 nucleotides align to TRBD2. With 3 bases clipped from V and 0 bases from J, the junction kept 5 bases outside the gene matches. Germline V gene lookup returns CDR1 MNHEY and CDR2 SMNVEV (reference sequence). This CDR3 has 16 amino acids. CDR3 bases: TGTGCCAGCAGTTTCTCGACTAGCGCAAGCACAGATACGCAGTATTTT. Translated: CASSFSTSASTDTQYF.

CDR3 residues: CASSVEAGLAGANIQYF. CDR3 in DNA: TGTGCCAGCAGCGTAGAAGCCGGACTAGCGGGAGCGAACATTCAGTACTTC. The chain joins TRBV9 to TRBJ2-4; 13 positions agree with TRBD2. The CDR3 covers 17 residues. Germline CDR1 SGDLS, CDR2 YYNGEE. The V gene end was trimmed by 0 bases and the J gene end by 7 bases; junction bases not matched to a gene: 7.

The CDR3 protein is CASSSGTVNSPLHF. The CDR3 region has the DNA TGTGCCAGCAGCTCCGGGACAGTTAATTCACCCCTCCACTTT. The chain recombines TRBV28 with TRBJ1-6; TRBD1 matches 7 bases. The V gene's germline CDR1 is MDHEN and CDR2 SYDVKM. After removal of 6 bases from V and 6 bases from J, the junction contained 5 bases not matched to a gene. The CDR3 is made up of 14 amino acids. Full variable domain (rest looked up from reference TRBV28 and TRBJ1-6): DVKVTQSSRYLVKRTGEKVFLECVQDMDHENMFWYRQDPGLGLRLIYFSYDVKMKEKGDIPEGYSVSREKKERFSLILESASTNQTSMYLCASSSGTVNSPLHFGNGTRLTVT.

The chain is built from TRBV5-1 and TRBJ1-6; a weak D match, TRBD1 (6 bases). CDR1 SGHRS and CDR2 YFSETQ come from the germline V gene. This CDR3 is built from 15 residues. V lost 0 bases, J lost 7 bases, and 11 bases lay in between. For the CDR3, the DNA is TGCGCCAGCAGCTTGGGTCCAGGGGTGAATTCACCCCTCCACTTT. Protein product: CASSLGPGVNSPLHF.

The rearrangement uses TRBV6-2 or TRBV6-3 and TRBJ1-5, with D possibly being TRBD1 (6 bases). The CDR3 has 13 amino acids. Germline values: CDR1 MNHEY, CDR2 SVGEGT. Trimming removed 5 bases from V and 5 bases from J, with 10 bases in between. CDR3 region: CASSRGGHQPQHF. The CDR3 coding sequence is TGTGCCAGCAGTCGTGGGGGCCATCAGCCCCAGCATTTT.

This chain links TRBV7-8 with TRBJ2-3; weak D call: TRBD2 (5 bases). Germline CDR1 and CDR2: SGHVS and FQNEAQ. V gave up 1 base and J gave up 1 base, with 9 bases separating them. The CDR3 is 15 residues long. The CDR3 DNA reads as TGTGCCAGCAGCTTAGTAGGGAGCGGCACAGATACGCAGTATTTT. Residues: CASSLVGSGTDTQYF.